Shown below are 5 T cell receptor beta chains from a single sample sequenced in a study of blood T cells in healthy people across ages. Through a sample-barcoded 5' primer and a J-beta primer mix, a second PCR was run for about 6 to 12 cycles. TCRdb processed the 5' RACE reads anew with MiXCR; each CDR3 protein has one entry. The sample lists 800,000 or so distinct CDR3 sequences, roughly 25% occurring once. A further study also used this sample, focusing on T cells of mothers and their children.

The material sequenced was blood. Source of these receptors: a boy younger than 18 in good health.

This chain uses TRBV29-1 with TRBJ2-5, with D possibly being TRBD2 (6 bases). Germline-derived CDR1 and CDR2 are SQVTM and ANQGSEA. This CDR3 is built from 14 residues. V was cut by 4 bases and J by 2 bases, with 14 bases left in between. CDR3 coding DNA: TGCAGCGTTGGAGCGGGCGGATATCAAGAGACCCAGTACTTC. Translation gives CSVGAGGYQETQYF.

V and J are TRBV28 and TRBJ1-5; the match to TRBD1 covers 9 bases. Per the germline V gene, CDR1 is MDHEN and CDR2 is SYDVKM. This CDR3 is 13 amino acids long. V lost 10 bases, J lost 7 bases, and 8 bases stayed unmatched. CDR3 sequence: CAMGQGMGQPQHF. The CDR3 DNA sequence: TGTGCCATGGGACAGGGTATGGGACAGCCCCAGCATTTT.

This clonotype was seen only a few times. The chain is built from TRBV28 and TRBJ2-1, with D hard to call. V lost 10 bases and J 4 bases, leaving 20 bases between the germline ends. The CDR3 sequence is 15 residues long. CDR1 is MDHEN and CDR2 is SYDVKM in the germline V gene. The CDR3 here is CATLKSRRNYNEQFF. In DNA form, the CDR3 reads TGTGCCACCCTTAAAAGTAGGCGGAATTACAATGAGCAGTTCTTC.

The chain recombines TRBV6-5 with TRBJ1-2; D remains unclear. CDR3 size: 14 residues. Trimming took 0 bases from V and 4 from J, leaving 9 bases between them. From germline, CDR1 is MNHEY and CDR2 SVGAGI. The CDR3 loop reads CASSYSRGAYGYTF. CDR3 nucleotide sequence: TGTGCCAGCAGTTACTCACGGGGTGCCTATGGCTACACCTTC.

This clonotype came up a few times. Its ends do not fully match the called genes, so a read error is possible. The chain uses TRBV4-3 and TRBJ1-4; 7 bases match TRBD1. The CDR3 runs to 15 residues. Germline V gene lookup returns CDR1 LGHNA and CDR2 YSLEER. The CDR3 DNA follows: TGCGCCAGCAATGACAGGGCATCAACTAATGAAAAACTGGTTTTT. It encodes CASNDRASTNEKLVF.